One T cell receptor (beta chain) is described in this entry. Its antigen is not known. Treatment noted: roughly 10-day PBMC culture with coronavirus spike peptide pools or control peptides (ViraFEST assay). Looked up from germline, CDR1 is KGHDR and CDR2 is SFDVKD. The CDR3 sequence is 16 residues long. V was cut by 4 bases and J by 7 bases, with 19 bases left in between. These data come from a study of vaccination and CD4 T cells after COVID-19. Study summary: Four females and six males made up the convalescents, with two Hispanic. Post-COVID draws followed diagnosis by a median approximately 100 days (range 35 to 161).

With the Oncomine TCR Beta short-read assay, DNA from cultured CD4+ T cells was sequenced. TCRdb reprocessed the PCR reads via MiXCR and lists one record per CDR3 protein. The sample lists 13,000 to 15,000 distinct CDR3 sequences, 30% seen once, with about 17% in the top ten. This TCR was sampled from a human donor with COVID-19. Sequencing used cultured CD4+ T cells from blood. The gene calls are TRBV24-1 and TRBJ2-1; D unclear. For the CDR3, the DNA is TGTGCCACCAGTGACCGACTGGTTCCGAAGACTAATGAGCAGTTCTTC. This gives the protein CATSDRLVPKTNEQFF.